Given below is one T cell receptor beta chain in context. Its specificity is not known. With only one base between it and a far larger clone, this is likely a read error. Sorting that relied on CD45RO/CCR7/CD25/CD127/CD95/CD27 yielded CD4+ naive, central memory, regulatory and stem cell-like memory cells. Sort purity for all populations was recorded as exceeding 98%. Since all of the isolated RNA was reverse transcribed, expressed TCRB transcripts were what got sequenced. Sequenced by immunoSEQ multiplex PCR; TCRdb stores in-frame clones only, minus some. Of around 340,000 clones listed, around 8% are singletons. The data were taken from a study of beta chain features in type 1 diabetes. Notes on the study in general: In every one of the four CD4+ subsets, TCRB CDR3s were moderately but significantly shorter in Type 1 diabetes patients.

The TCR was taken from a woman aged 18 to 35 in good health. The sequencing input was central memory CD4+ T cells from blood.

The CDR3 reads CASSPGLAYNEQFF. In nucleotides, the CDR3 is TGTGCCAGCAGTCCGGGACTAGCCTACAATGAGCAGTTCTTC. The chain joins TRBV2 to TRBJ2-1; 8 positions match TRBD2. This CDR3 has 14 amino acids. The germline gives CDR1 SNHLY, CDR2 FYNNEI. The V segment lost 5 bases and the J segment 2 bases; nucleotides outside the gene matches: 2.